This TCR beta chain stems from a study of CD8 T cells in ankylosing spondylitis. This CDR3 has 15 residues. Germline values: CDR1 MDHEN, CDR2 SYDVKM. The ends lost 4 bases at V and 5 bases at J; junction bases unmatched: 5. By quantitative 5'-RACE with molecular barcodes, the TCR beta libraries were made. TCRdb recomputed calls from the 5' RACE reads with MiXCR, one row per CDR3 protein. The data show roughly 120,000 distinct CDR3 sequences, around 7% seen once. This clonotype was found many times. Its target is unknown. Study-wide points: Some motif variants had been reported before (in reactive arthritis synovial fluid and blood). In ankylosing spondylitis patients, matched synovial fluid reportedly showed significant enrichment of disease-linked clones. A motif of roughly 8 highly homologous TCR beta variants was seen as apparently characteristic of ankylosing spondylitis blood.

Sequences were obtained from blood, either unsorted or a sorted T cell fraction (not recorded which). This chain links TRBV28 with TRBJ2-1; the match to TRBD1 covers 10 bases. The TCR originated in a male donor with ankylosing spondylitis or in good health (not recorded which). The CDR3 protein is CASSSTGGSHNEQFF. For the CDR3, the DNA is TGTGCCAGCAGTTCGACAGGGGGCTCTCACAATGAGCAGTTCTTC.